The entry below describes one T cell receptor beta chain. The data were produced by immunoSEQ multiplex PCR, yet TCRdb's version contains in-frame clones alone and is incomplete. The sample includes 35,000 to 40,000 clones, roughly a third of them seen just once. The CDR3 sequence is 15 residues long. With 0 bases removed from V and 3 bases from J, the gap between germline ends came to 9 bases. The germline V gene encodes CDR1 LNHDA and CDR2 SQIVND (reference sequence). These data originate in a study of sequential checkpoint blockade in melanoma. Study summary: TCRβ was sequenced from DNA of 91 pretreatment tumors. After nivolumab or ipilimumab alone, 20 to 25 patients had week-13 rebiopsies.

As for treatment: randomized to nivolumab then ipilimumab (arm A) or the reverse (arm B). The input for sequencing was tumor tissue (inferred from file names), taken from a patient given nivolumab and ipilimumab in sequence. This TCR was recovered from a human donor with melanoma. The chain has TRBV19 and TRBJ1-5, with D perhaps matching TRBD1 (5 bases). The CDR3 DNA follows: TGTGCCAGTAGTATAGATCAAGGGGTCAATCAGCCCCAGCATTTT. It specifies CASSIDQGVNQPQHF.